The sequence of this TCR beta chain was determined in a study of follicular helper T cells after annual influenza vaccination. Study-wide background: Across the 2013-2014, 2014-2015 and 2015-2016 vaccination seasons, some subjects were resampled.

A remark on this clone: Antigen unknown.

The time point was: 2015-2016 season, 7 days after influenza vaccination. Before and after seasonal inactivated influenza vaccination, adults gave blood for sorting CD4 subsets for sequencing. CDR1 is MDHEN and CDR2 is SYDVKM in the germline V gene. This CDR3 has 17 amino acids. V lost 2 bases to trimming and J lost 0 bases, with 14 bases between them. Notes on the study in general: Only roughly 9-21% of analyzed cells yielded productive TCRB sequences.

Sequencing of TCRB used Survey level resolution. The data were produced by immunoSEQ multiplex PCR, yet TCRdb's version contains in-frame clones alone and is incomplete. The sample shows some 10,000 clones, around 86% of them seen only once. This sample comprised CXCR5+ CD38- circulating T follicular helper cells from blood, obtained 7 days after influenza vaccination. Subset indicated: circulating Tfh, non-naive CD4+CXCR5+PD-1+ (ICOS+CD38+ or ICOS-CD38-). The V and J genes are TRBV28 and TRBJ1-3; D is perhaps TRBD1 (6 bases). The clonotype originates from an adult who received the influenza vaccine. The CDR3 region is CASSLSYGGSSGNTIYF. CDR3 nucleotide sequence: TGTGCCAGCAGTTTAAGCTATGGGGGCAGCTCTGGAAACACCATATATTTT.